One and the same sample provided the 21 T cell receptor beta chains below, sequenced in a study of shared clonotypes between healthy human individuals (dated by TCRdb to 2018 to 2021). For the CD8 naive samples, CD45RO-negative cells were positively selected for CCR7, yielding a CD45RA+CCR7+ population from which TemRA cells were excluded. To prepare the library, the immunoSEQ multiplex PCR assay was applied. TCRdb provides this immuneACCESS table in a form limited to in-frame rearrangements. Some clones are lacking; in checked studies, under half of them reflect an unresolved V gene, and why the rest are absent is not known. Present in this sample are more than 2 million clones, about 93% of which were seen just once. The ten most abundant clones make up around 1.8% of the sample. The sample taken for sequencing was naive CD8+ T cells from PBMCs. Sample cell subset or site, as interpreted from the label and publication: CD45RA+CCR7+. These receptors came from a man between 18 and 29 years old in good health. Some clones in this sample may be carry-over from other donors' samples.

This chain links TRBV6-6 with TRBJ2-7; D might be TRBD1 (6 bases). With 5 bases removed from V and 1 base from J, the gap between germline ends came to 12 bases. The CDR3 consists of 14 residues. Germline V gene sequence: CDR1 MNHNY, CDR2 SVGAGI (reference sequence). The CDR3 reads CASSPKTGSYEQYF. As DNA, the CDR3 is TGTGCCAGCAGTCCGAAGACAGGATCCTACGAGCAGTACTTC.

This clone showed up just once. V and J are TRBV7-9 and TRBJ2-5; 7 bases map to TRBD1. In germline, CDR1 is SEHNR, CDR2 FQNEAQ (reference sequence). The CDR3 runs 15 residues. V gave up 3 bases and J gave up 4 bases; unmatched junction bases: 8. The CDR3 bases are TGTGCCAGCAGCTTCCCGGGACAGCCTATAGAGACCCAGTACTTC. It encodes CASSFPGQPIETQYF.

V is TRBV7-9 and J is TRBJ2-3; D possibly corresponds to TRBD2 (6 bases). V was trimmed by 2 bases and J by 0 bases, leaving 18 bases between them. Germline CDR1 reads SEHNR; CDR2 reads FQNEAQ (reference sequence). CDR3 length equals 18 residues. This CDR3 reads CASSLFARLGTSTDTQYF. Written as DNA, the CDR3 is TGTGCCAGCAGCTTATTTGCCCGACTAGGGACTAGCACAGATACGCAGTATTTT.

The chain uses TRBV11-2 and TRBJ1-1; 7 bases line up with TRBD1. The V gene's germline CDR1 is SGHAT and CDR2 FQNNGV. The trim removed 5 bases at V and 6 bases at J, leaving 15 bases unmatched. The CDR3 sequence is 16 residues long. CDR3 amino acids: CASSSRDRTDGAEAFF. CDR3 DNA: TGTGCCAGCAGCAGCCGGGACAGAACTGACGGCGCTGAAGCTTTCTTT.

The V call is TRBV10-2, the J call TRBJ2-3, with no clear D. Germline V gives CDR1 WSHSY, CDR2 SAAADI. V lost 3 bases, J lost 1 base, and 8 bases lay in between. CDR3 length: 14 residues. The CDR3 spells CASSDYFRTDTQYF. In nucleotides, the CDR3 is TGCGCCAGCAGTGACTATTTCCGCACAGATACGCAGTATTTT.

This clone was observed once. CDR3 nucleotide sequence: TGTGCCAGCAGCCCCACAATTGGAACTGAAGCTTTCTTT. Protein: CASSPTIGTEAFF. V is TRBV7-9 and J is TRBJ1-1; the D is unclear. CDR1 SEHNR and CDR2 FQNEAQ come from the germline V gene (reference sequence). V was cut by 5 bases and J by 5 bases, with 12 bases left in between. This CDR3 contains 13 residues.

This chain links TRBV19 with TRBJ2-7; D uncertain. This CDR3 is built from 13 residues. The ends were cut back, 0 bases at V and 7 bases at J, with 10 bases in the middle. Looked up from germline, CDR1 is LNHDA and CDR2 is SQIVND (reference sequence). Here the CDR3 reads CASSIDLQVEQYF. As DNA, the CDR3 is TGTGCCAGTAGTATAGATCTCCAGGTTGAGCAGTACTTC.

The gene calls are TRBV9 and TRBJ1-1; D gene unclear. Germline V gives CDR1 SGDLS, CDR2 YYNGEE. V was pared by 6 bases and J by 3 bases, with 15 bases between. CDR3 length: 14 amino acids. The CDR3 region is CASTQTLGDTEAFF. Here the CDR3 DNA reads TGTGCCAGCACCCAGACACTTGGGGACACTGAAGCTTTCTTT. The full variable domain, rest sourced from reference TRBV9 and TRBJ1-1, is DSGVTQTPKHLITATGQRVTLRCSPRSGDLSVYWYQQSLDQGLQFLIQYYNGEERAKGNILERFSAQQFPDLHSELNLSSLELGDSALYFCASTQTLGDTEAFFGQGTRLTVV.

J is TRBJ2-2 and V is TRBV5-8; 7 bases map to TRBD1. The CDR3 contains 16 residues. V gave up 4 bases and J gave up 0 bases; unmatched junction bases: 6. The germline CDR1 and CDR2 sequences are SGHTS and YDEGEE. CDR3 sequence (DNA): TGTGCCAGCAGCGGATACAGGGGACCGAACACCGGGGAGCTGTTTTTT. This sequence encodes CASSGYRGPNTGELFF.

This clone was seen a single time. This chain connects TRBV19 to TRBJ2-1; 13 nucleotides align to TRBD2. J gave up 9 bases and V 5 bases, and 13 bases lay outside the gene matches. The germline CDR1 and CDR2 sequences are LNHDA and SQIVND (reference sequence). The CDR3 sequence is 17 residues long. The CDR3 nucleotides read TGTGCCAGTAGTTCCGGGGGACTAGCGGGATTCGGTGGTGAGCAGTTCTTC. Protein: CASSSGGLAGFGGEQFF.

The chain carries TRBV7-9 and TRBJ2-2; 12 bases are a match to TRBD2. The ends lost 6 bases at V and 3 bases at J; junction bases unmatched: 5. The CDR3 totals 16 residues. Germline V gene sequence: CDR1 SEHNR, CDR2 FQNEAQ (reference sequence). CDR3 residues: CASRRLAGDDTGELFF. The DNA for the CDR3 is TGTGCCAGCAGGCGACTAGCGGGAGACGACACCGGGGAGCTGTTTTTT.

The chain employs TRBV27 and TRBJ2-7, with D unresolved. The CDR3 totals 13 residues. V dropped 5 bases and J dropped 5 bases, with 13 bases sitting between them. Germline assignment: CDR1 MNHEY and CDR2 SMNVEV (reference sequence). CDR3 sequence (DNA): TGTGCCAGCAGTCCCCTACCCGTTAACGAGCAGTACTTC. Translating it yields CASSPLPVNEQYF.

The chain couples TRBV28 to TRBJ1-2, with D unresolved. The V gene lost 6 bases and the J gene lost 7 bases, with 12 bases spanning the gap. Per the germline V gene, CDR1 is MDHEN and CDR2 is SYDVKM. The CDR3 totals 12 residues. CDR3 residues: CASSPRAGGYTF. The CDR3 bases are TGTGCCAGCAGCCCGAGAGCCGGTGGCTACACCTTC.

CDR3 protein: CASSLRAGANTIYF. CDR3 sequence (DNA): TGTGCCAGCAGTTTACGGGCAGGGGCGAACACCATATATTTT. This chain uses TRBV27 with TRBJ1-3, with D possibly matching TRBD1 (6 bases). Trimming took 2 bases from V and 7 from J, leaving 12 bases between them. This CDR3 comprises 14 residues. Germline V gives CDR1 MNHEY, CDR2 SMNVEV (reference sequence).

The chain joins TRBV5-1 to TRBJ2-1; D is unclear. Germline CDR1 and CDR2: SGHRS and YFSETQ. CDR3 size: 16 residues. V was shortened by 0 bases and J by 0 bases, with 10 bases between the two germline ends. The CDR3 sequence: CASSLARSGSYNEQFF. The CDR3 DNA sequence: TGCGCCAGCAGCTTGGCCCGCTCCGGCTCCTACAATGAGCAGTTCTTC.

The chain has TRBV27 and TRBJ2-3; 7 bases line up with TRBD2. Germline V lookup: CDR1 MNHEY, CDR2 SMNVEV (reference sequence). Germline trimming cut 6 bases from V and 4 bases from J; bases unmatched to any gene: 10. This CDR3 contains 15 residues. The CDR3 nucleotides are TGTGCCAGCAGACCGAGCGGGATCAGGTCAGATACGCAGTATTTT. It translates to CASRPSGIRSDTQYF.

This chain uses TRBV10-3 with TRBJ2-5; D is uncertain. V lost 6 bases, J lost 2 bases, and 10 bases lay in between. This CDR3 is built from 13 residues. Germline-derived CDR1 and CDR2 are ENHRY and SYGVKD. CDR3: CAIRGENQETQYF. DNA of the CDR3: TGTGCCATCAGAGGCGAAAATCAAGAGACCCAGTACTTC.

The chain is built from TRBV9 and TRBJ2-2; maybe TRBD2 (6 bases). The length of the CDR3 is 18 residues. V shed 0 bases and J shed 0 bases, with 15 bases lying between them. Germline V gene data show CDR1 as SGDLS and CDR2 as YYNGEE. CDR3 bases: TGTGCCAGCAGCGTAGGGGGAGGAGGGATAACGAACACCGGGGAGCTGTTTTTT. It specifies CASSVGGGGITNTGELFF.

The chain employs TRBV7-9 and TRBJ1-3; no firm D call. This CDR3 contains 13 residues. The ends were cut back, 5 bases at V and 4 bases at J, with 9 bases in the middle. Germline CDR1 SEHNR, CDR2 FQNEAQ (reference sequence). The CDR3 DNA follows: TGTGCCAGCAGCCCCAAAGACGGAAACACCATATATTTT. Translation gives CASSPKDGNTIYF.

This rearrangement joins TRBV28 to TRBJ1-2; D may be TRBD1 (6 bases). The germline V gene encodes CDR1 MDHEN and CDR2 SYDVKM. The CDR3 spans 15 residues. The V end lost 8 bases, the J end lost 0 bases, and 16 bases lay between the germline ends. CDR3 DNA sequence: TGTGCCAGCGGACGTCCGGGGGGCGCTAACTATGGCTACACCTTC. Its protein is CASGRPGGANYGYTF.

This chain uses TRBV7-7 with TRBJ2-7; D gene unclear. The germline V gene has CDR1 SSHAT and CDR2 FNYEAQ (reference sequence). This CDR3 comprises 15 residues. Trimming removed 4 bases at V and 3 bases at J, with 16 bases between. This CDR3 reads CASSYEPTGYYEQYF. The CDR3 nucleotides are TGTGCCAGCAGCTATGAACCGACCGGGTACTACGAGCAGTACTTC. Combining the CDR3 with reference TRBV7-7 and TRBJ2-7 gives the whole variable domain GAGVSQSPRYKVTKRGQDVTLRCDPISSHATLYWYQQALGQGPEFLTYFNYEAQPDKSGLPSDRFSAERPEGSISTLTIQRTEQRDSAMYRCASSYEPTGYYEQYFGPGTRLTVT.